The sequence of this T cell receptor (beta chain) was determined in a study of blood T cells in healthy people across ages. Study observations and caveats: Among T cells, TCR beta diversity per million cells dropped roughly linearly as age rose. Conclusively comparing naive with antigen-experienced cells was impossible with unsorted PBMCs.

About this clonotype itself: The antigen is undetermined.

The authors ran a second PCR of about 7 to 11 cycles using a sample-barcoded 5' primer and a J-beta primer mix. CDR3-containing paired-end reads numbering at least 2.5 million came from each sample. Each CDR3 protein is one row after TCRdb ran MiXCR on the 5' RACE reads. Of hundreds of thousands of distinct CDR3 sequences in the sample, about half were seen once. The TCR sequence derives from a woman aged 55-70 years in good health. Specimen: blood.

CDR3 in DNA: TGTGCCAGCAGTGTCACAGGGGTAGTAGATACGCAGTATTTT. Translated: CASSVTGVVDTQYF. The V call is TRBV7-9, the J call TRBJ2-3; 7 nucleotides align to TRBD1. V was pared by 6 bases and J by 5 bases, with 8 bases of the junction left unmatched. Germline V lookup: CDR1 SEHNR, CDR2 FQNEAQ (reference sequence). The CDR3 contains 14 residues. The full variable domain, in which reference TRBV7-9 and TRBJ2-3 provide the parts outside the CDR3, is DTGVSQNPRHKITKRGQNVTFRCDPISEHNRLYWYRQTLGQGPEFLTYFQNEAQLEKSRLLSDRFSAERPKGSFSTLEIQRTEQGDSAMYLCASSVTGVVDTQYFGPGTRLTVL.